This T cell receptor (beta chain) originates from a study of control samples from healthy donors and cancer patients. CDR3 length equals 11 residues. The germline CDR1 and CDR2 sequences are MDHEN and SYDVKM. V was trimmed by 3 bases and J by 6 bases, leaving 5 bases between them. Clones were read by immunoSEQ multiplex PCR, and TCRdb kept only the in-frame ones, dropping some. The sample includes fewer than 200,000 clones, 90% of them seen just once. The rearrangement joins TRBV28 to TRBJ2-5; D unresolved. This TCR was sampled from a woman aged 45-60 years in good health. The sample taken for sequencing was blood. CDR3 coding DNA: TGTGCCAGCAGTTTCGCCCAGACCCAGTACTTC. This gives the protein CASSFAQTQYF.